The present entry profiles one TCR beta chain with its context. The antigen is unknown. A read error may be the cause here, since a much bigger clone is one base away. Germline V gene lookup returns CDR1 LGHNA and CDR2 YNFKEQ. This CDR3 region has 12 residues. Trimming took 7 bases from V and 2 from J, leaving 7 bases between them. Healthy Russian Caucasian donors spanned ages about 6 to 100 years. PBMCs, at least 6 million per sample, were isolated. The data were taken from a study of blood T cells in healthy people across ages. Study-level findings and limits: The diversity estimates, figures obtained from one million T cells, were considered underestimates. CMV status of donors was unknown, possibly confounding expanded clonotype changes.

Through a sample-barcoded 5' primer and a J-beta primer mix, a second PCR was run for about 6 to 11 cycles. TCRdb fed the 5' RACE reads into MiXCR, producing one record per CDR3 protein. The table includes some 710,000 distinct CDR3 sequences, 20% to 25% detected once. This clonotype was sampled from a man between 65 and 79 years old in good health. V is TRBV4-2 and J is TRBJ2-3; the D is unclear. The source material was blood. The CDR3 nucleotides read TGTGCCAGCAACCATTACACAGATACGCAGTATTTT. Amino acids: CASNHYTDTQYF.